This is a list of T cell receptor beta chains from one sample in a study of early T cells in non-severe SARS-CoV-2 infection. TCRdb processed the 5' RACE reads anew with MiXCR; each CDR3 protein has one entry. This sample carries tens of thousands of distinct CDR3 sequences, under 6% of them seen once, and the ten largest clones take roughly 22%. The sequencing input was whole blood. The receptors here all came from an adult who was a healthcare worker with PCR-confirmed SARS-CoV-2 infection or an uninfected control (not recorded which). Each CDR3 is given with its conserved first and last residue. The order of the fields is J gene, clone size, D gene, V gene, CDR3 DNA, CDR3 protein. The D gene is left open where the match is weak. Size is omitted from some rows. Given values are once, few, many or a class for expanded clones.

TRBJ1-6 many . TRBV7-9 TGTGCCAGCAGCTACCTCAGGGGTCGAGATTCACCCCTCCACTTT CASSYLRGRDSPLHF
TRBJ2-7 few . TRBV18 TGTGCCAGCTCAGTTACTTATCCGACGGTCGAGCAGTACTTC CASSVTYPTVEQYF
TRBJ2-1 . . TRBV11-2 TGTGCCAGCAGCTTATCGATTAGGTCCAATGAGCAGTTCTTC CASSLSIRSNEQFF
TRBJ2-3 few TRBD2 TRBV2 TGTGCCAGAGCGGGAGGGCCGTTAGATACGCAGTATTTT CARAGGPLDTQYF
TRBJ2-1 many . TRBV5-1 TGCGCCAGCAGCTACCAACCCTACAATGAGCAGTTCTTC CASSYQPYNEQFF
TRBJ2-1 few . TRBV5-4 TGTGCCAGCAGCTTAAGAGGGAGCTCCTACAATGAGCAGTTCTTC CASSLRGSSYNEQFF
TRBJ1-4 many . TRBV9 TGTGCCAGCAGCGTAGGTCAGCCGGGGGAAAAACTGTTTTTT CASSVGQPGEKLFF
TRBJ1-2 many . TRBV19 TGTGCCAGTGGGGGAGACTTCTATGGCTACACCTTC CASGGDFYGYTF
TRBJ1-1 many . TRBV25-1 TGTGCCAGCAGCCTCTGGGACGGTGAAGCTTTCTTT CASSLWDGEAFF
TRBJ2-6 . . TRBV7-9 TGTGCCAGCAGCTTAGAGACGGGCTCTGGGGCCAACGTCCTGACTTTC CASSLETGSGANVLTF
TRBJ2-3 many TRBD2 TRBV20-1 TGCAGTGCGGAGACGGGGGGAGATACGCAGTATTTT CSAETGGDTQYF
TRBJ2-7 . . TRBV20-1 TGCAGTGCTAGAGTTCCCGGGAGAGCTTACGAGCAGTACTTC CSARVPGRAYEQYF
TRBJ2-2 few TRBD1 TRBV19 TGTGCCAGTAGTATAGGGACAGGCCCGAACACCGGGGAGCTGTTTTTT CASSIGTGPNTGELFF
TRBJ2-5 few . TRBV3-1 TGTGCCAGCAGCCAAGGGGTCCGGGCGAAAGAGACCCAGTACTTC CASSQGVRAKETQYF
TRBJ1-6 many . TRBV7-2 TGTGCCAGCAGCTACGCAGGGACTCAGGGTAATTCACCCCTCCACTTT CASSYAGTQGNSPLHF
TRBJ2-1 many . TRBV7-9 TGTGCCAGCAGCCTCATAGCGCTCTACAATGAGCAGTTCTTC CASSLIALYNEQFF
TRBJ2-5 . . TRBV6-5 TGTGCCAGCAGTTACTCGGCTCACCGAGAGACCCAGTACTTC CASSYSAHRETQYF
TRBJ1-5 . . TRBV5-1 TGCGCCAGCAGCTTGGCAGGGGTCCCCAATCAGCCCCAGCATTTT CASSLAGVPNQPQHF
TRBJ2-3 many . TRBV27 TGTGCCAGCAGAAGCCGTCCTAGCACAGATACGCAGTATTTT CASRSRPSTDTQYF
TRBJ2-3 few . TRBV30 TGTGCCTGGAGCGGGGGTAGCACAGATACGCAGTATTTT CAWSGGSTDTQYF
TRBJ2-1 many . TRBV7-3 TGTGCCAGCAGCTCCCGGGGTAGTTTTAGTGAGCAGTTCTTC CASSSRGSFSEQFF
TRBJ2-3 many . TRBV18 TGTGCCAGCTCACAACTAGTATCGGATACGCAGTATTTT CASSQLVSDTQYF
TRBJ1-1 many . TRBV18 TGTGCCAGCTCACCACTGGCAACAGACACTGAAGCTTTCTTT CASSPLATDTEAFF
TRBJ2-1 many TRBD2 TRBV5-4 TGTGCCAGCAGCAGGACTAGCGGGATCTACAATGAGCAGTTCTTC CASSRTSGIYNEQFF